This T cell receptor (beta chain) was identified during a study of neoadjuvant anti-PD-1 for oral cavity cancer. Six replicates per PBMC sample, mostly from about 460 ng of genomic DNA. The table came from immunoSEQ multiplex PCR; TCRdb's copy has only in-frame clones and leaves some out. The data contain approximately 42,000 clones, about 77% of them singletons. The sample's time point: after neoadjuvant nivolumab, at surgical resection. Patients had newly diagnosed, untreated stage II-IVA oral cavity squamous cell carcinoma. CDR1 WSHSY and CDR2 SAAADI come from the germline V gene. V was trimmed by 4 bases and J by 8 bases, leaving 8 bases between them. The CDR3 covers 11 residues.

The rearrangement uses TRBV10-2 and TRBJ1-1; possible D gene TRBD1, 5 bases. This TCR derives from a person between 40 and 79 years old with oral cavity squamous cell carcinoma. The starting material was PBMCs, obtained after nivolumab (anti-PD-1) treatment. The DNA of the CDR3 is TGCGCCAGCAGTGTCGGGACCGAAGCTTTCTTT. This gives the protein CASSVGTEAFF.